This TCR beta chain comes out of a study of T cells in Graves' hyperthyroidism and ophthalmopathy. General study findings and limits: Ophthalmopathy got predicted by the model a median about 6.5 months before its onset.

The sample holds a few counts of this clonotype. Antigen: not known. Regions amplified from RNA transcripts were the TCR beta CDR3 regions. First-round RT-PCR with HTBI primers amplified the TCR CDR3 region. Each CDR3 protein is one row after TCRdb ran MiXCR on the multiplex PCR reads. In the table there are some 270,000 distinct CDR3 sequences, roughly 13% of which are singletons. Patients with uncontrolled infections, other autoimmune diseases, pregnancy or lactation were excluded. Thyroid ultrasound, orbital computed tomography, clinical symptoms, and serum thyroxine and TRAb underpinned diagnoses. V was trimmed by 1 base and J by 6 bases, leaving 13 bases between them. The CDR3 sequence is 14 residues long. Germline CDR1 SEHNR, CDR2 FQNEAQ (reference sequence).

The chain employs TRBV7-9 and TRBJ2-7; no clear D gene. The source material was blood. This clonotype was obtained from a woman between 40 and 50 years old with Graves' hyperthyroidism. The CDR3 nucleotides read TGTGCCAGCAGCTTAGAGTCCCCAATAGTCGAGCAGTACTTC. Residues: CASSLESPIVEQYF.